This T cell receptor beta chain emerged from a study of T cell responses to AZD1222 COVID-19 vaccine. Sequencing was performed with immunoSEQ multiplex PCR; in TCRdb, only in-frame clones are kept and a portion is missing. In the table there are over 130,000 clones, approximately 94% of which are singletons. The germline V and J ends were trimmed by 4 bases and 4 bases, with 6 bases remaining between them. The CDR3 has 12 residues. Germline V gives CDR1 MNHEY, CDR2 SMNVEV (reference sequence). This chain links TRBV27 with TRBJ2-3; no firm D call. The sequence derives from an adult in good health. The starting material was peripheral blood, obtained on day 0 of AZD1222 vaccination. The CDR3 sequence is CASSSSPDTQYF. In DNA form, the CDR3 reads TGTGCCAGCAGTTCCTCCCCAGATACGCAGTATTTT.